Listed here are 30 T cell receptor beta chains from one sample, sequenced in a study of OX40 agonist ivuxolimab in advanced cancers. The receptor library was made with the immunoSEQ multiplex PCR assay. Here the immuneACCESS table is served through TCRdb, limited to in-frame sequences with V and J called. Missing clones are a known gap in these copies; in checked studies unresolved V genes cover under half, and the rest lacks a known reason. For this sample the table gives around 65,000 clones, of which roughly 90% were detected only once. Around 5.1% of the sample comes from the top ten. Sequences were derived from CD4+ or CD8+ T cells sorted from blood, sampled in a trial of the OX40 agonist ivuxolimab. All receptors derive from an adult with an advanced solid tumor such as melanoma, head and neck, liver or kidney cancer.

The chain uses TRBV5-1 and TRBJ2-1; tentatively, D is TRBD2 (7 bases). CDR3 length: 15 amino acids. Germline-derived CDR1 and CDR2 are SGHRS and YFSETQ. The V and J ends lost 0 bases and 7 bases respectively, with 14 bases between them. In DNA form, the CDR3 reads TGCGCCAGCAGCTTGGCGGGAGGAGGGACAAATGAGCAGTTCTTC. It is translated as CASSLAGGGTNEQFF.

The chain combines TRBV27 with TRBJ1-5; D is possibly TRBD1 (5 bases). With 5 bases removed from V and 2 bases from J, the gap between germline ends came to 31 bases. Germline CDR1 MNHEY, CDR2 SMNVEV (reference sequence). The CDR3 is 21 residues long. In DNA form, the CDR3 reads TGTGCCAGCAGTATAAGGAACAGGAAGAAGGGGCCCCCTCGTGGCAATCAGCCCCAGCATTTT. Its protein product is CASSIRNRKKGPPRGNQPQHF.

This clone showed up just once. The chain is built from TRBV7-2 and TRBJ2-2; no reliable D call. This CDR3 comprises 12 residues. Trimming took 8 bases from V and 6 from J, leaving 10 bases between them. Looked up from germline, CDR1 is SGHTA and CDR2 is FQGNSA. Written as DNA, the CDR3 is TGTGCCAGCCACCGGATCTCCGGGGAGCTGTTTTTT. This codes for CASHRISGELFF.

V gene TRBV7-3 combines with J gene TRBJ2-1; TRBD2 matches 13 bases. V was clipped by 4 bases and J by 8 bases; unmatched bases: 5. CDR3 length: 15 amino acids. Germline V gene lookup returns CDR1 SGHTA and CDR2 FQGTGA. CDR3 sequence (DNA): TGTGCCAGCAGCTCCGGACTAGCGGGAGTGTATGAGCAGTTCTTC. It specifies CASSSGLAGVYEQFF.

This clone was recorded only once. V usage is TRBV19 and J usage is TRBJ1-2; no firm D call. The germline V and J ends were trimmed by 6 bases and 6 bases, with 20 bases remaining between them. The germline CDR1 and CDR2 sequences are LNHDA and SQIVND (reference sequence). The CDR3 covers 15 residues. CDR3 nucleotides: TGTGCCAGTAGCCCTGACCGAGGCGAATTTGATGGCTACACCTTC. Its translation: CASSPDRGEFDGYTF.

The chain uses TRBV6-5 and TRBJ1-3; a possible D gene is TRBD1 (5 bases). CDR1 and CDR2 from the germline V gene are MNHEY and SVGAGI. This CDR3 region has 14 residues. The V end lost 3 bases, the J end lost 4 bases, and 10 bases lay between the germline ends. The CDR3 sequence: CASSYDRPGNTIYF. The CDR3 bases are TGTGCCAGCAGTTATGACAGACCCGGAAACACCATATATTTT.

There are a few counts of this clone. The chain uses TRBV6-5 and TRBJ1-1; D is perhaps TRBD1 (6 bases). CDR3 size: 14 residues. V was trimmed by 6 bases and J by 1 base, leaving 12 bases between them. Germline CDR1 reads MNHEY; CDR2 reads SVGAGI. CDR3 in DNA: TGTGCCAGCAGGATCGGACAGCGGAACACTGAAGCTTTCTTT. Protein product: CASRIGQRNTEAFF.

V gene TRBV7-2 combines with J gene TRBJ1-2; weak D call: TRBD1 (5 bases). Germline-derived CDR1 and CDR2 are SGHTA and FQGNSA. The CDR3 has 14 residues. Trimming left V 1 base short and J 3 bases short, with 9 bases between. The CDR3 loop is CASSLGVTDYGYTF. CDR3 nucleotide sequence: TGTGCCAGCAGCTTAGGCGTGACAGACTATGGCTACACCTTC.

The CDR3 DNA sequence: TGTGCCAGCTCACCGGGGGGACCCTATGGCTACACCTTC. This gives the protein CASSPGGPYGYTF. The chain employs TRBV18 and TRBJ1-2, with a tentative D call TRBD1 (5 bases). Germline-derived CDR1 and CDR2 are KGHSH and LQKENI. V lost 3 bases, J lost 4 bases, and 9 bases lay in between. This CDR3 is 13 amino acids long. Filled out from reference TRBV18 and TRBJ1-2, the complete variable domain reads NAGVMQNPRHLVRRRGQEARLRCSPMKGHSHVYWYRQLPEEGLKFMVYLQKENIIDESGMPKERFSAEFPKEGPSILRIQQVVRGDSAAYFCASSPGGPYGYTFGSGTRLTVV.

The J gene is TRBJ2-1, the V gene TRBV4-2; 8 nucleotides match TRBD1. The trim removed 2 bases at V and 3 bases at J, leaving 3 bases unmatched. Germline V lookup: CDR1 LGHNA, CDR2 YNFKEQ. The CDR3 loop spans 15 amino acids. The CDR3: CASSQQGAIYNEQFF. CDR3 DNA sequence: TGTGCCAGCAGCCAACAGGGGGCTATCTACAATGAGCAGTTCTTC.

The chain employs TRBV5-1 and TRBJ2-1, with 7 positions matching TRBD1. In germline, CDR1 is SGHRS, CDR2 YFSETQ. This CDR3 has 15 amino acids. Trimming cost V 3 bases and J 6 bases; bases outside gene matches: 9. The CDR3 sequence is CASSWYDRDSNEQFF. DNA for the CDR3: TGCGCCAGCAGCTGGTACGACAGGGATAGCAATGAGCAGTTCTTC.

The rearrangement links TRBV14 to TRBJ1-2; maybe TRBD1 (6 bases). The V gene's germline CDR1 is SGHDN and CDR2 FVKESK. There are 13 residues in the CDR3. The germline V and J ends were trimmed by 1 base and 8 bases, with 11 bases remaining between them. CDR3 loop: CASSQASQGGYTF. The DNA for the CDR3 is TGTGCCAGCAGCCAAGCTAGCCAGGGGGGCTACACCTTC.

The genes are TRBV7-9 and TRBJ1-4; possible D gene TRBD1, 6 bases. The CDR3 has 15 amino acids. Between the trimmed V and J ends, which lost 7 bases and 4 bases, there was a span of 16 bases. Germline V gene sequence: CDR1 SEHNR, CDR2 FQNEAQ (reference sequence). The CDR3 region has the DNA TGTGCCAGCACAAGGGGGTCAGGGGTTAATGAAAAACTGTTTTTT. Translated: CASTRGSGVNEKLFF.

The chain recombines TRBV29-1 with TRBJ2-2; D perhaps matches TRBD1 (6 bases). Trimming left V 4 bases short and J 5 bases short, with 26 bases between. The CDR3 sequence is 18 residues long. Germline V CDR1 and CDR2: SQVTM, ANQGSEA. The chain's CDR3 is CSVVPYDRMGAGTGELFF. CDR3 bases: TGCAGCGTTGTTCCTTACGACAGGATGGGTGCGGGTACCGGGGAGCTGTTTTTT.

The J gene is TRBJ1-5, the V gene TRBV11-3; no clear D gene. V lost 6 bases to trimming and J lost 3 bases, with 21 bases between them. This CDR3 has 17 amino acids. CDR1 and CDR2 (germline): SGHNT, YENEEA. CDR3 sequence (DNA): TGTGCCAGCAGGTATACCCTATACCGATCGGACAATCAGCCCCAGCATTTT. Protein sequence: CASRYTLYRSDNQPQHF.

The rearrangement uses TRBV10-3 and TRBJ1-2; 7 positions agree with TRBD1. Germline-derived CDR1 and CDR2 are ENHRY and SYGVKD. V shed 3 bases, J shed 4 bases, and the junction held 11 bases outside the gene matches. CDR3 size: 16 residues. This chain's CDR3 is CAISEQLTGEAYGYTF. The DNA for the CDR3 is TGTGCCATCAGTGAACAGTTAACAGGGGAGGCCTATGGCTACACCTTC.

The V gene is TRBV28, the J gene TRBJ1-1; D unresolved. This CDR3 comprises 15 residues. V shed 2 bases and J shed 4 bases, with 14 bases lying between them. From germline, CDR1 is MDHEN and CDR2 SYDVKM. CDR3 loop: CASSLNPRVSTEAFF. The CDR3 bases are TGTGCCAGCAGTTTAAACCCCCGGGTAAGCACTGAAGCTTTCTTT.

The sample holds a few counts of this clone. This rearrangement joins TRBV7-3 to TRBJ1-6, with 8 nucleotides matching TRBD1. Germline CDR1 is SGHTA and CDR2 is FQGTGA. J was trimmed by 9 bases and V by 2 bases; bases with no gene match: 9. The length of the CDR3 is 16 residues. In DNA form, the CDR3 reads TGTGCCAGCAGCTTACAGGGGGCGCCGGGTAGTTCACCCCTCCACTTT. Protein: CASSLQGAPGSSPLHF.

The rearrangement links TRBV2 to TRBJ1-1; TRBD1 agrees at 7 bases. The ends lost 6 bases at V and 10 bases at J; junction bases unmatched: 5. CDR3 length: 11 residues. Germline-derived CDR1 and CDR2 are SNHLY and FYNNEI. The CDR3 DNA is TGTGCCAGCAGCCCGGGACAGATAGCTTTCTTT. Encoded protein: CASSPGQIAFF.

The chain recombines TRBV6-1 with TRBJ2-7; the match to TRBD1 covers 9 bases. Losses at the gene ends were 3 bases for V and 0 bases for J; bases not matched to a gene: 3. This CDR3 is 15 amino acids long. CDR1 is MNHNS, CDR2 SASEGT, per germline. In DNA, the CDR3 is TGTGCCAGCAGTGATCGGGGACAGGGCTCCTACGAGCAGTACTTC. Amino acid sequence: CASSDRGQGSYEQYF.

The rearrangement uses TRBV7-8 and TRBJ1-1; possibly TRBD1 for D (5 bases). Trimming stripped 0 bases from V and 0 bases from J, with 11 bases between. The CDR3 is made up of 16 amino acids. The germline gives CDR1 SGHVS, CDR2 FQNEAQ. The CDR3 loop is CASSLANSQVNTEAFF. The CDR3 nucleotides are TGTGCCAGCAGCTTAGCGAATTCACAGGTGAACACTGAAGCTTTCTTT.

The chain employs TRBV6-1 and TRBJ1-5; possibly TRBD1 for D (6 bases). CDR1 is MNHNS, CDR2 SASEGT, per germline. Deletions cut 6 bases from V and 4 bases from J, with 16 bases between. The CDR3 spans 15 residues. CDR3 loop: CASSGGQPNNQPQHF. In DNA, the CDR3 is TGTGCCAGCAGCGGGGGGCAGCCGAATAATCAGCCCCAGCATTTT.

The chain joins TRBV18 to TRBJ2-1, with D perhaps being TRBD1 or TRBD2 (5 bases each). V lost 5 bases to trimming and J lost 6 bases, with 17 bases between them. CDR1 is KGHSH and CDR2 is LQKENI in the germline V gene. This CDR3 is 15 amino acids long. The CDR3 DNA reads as TGTGCCAGCTCAGTCCGGGACGGTGCGGGCAATGAGCAGTTCTTC. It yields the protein CASSVRDGAGNEQFF.

The CDR3 bases are TGTGCCAGCACCGTCGGAGGGTCTAGCTATGGCTACACCTTC. The encoded protein is CASTVGGSSYGYTF. The chain links TRBV6-1 to TRBJ1-2; D unresolved. Trimming removed 7 bases at V and 4 bases at J, with 16 bases between. This CDR3 spans 14 amino acids. CDR1 and CDR2 from the germline V gene are MNHNS and SASEGT.

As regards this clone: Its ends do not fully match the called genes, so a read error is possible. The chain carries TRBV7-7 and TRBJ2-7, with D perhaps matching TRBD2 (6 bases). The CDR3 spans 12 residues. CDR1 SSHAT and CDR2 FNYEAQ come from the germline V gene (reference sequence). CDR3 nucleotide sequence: TGTGCTAGCAGCTTAGCGGAAGGCAAGCAGTACTTC. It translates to CASSLAEGKQYF.

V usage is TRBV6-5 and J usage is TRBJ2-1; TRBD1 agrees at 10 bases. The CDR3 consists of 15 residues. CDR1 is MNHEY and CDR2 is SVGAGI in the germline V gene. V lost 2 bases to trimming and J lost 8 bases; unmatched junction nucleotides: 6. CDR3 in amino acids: CASSYPGQGSDEQFF. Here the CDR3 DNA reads TGTGCCAGCAGTTACCCGGGACAGGGGAGCGATGAGCAGTTCTTC.

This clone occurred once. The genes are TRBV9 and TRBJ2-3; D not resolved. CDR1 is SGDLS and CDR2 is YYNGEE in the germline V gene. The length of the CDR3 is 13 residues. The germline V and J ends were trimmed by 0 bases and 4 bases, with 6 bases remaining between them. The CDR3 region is CASSVERADTQYF. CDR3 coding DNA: TGTGCCAGCAGCGTAGAAAGGGCAGATACGCAGTATTTT.

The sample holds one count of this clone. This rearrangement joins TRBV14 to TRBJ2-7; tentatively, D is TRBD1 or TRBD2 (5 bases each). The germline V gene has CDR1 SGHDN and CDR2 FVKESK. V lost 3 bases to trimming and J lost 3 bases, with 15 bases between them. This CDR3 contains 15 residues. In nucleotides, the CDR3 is TGTGCCAGCAGCCAGAGGGGCAAGGGGATCTACGAGCAGTACTTC. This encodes CASSQRGKGIYEQYF.

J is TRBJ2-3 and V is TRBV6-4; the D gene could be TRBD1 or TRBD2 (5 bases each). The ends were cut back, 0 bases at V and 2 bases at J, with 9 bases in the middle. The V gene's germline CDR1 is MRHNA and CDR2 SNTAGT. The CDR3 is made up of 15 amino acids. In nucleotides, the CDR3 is TGTGCCAGCAGTGACTCTGGGACCACCACAGATACGCAGTATTTT. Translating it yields CASSDSGTTTDTQYF.

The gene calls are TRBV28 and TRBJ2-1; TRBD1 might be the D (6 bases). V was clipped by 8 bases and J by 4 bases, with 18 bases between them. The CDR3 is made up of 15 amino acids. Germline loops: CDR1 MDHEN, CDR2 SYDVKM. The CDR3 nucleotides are TGTGCCAGCCGGACAGATGATAAGGTTTACAATGAGCAGTTCTTC. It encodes CASRTDDKVYNEQFF.